A single T cell receptor beta chain is shown here with its context. These data come from a study of blood T cell repertoires in COVID-19. Assay: immunoSEQ multiplex PCR; the TCRdb copy retains only in-frame clones and omits some. The table shows some 70,000 clones, with around 87% occurring only once. After removal of 0 bases from V and 9 bases from J, the junction contained 8 bases not matched to a gene. CDR3 length: 16 amino acids. Per germline, CDR1 SGHTA and CDR2 FQGTGA. The chain links TRBV7-3 to TRBJ2-4, with TRBD2 identical over 10 bases. This clonotype was obtained from a man aged 45-65 years with active COVID-19. The material sequenced was peripheral blood. The CDR3 region has the DNA TGTGCCAGCAGCTTAACGGGGTCTAGCGGGAGTGGCATTCAGTACTTC. Translated: CASSLTGSSGSGIQYF.